The clone carrying this TCR beta chain was found many times. Its antigen is unidentified. Between the trimmed V and J ends, which lost 5 bases and 5 bases, there was a span of 15 bases. The germline V gene encodes CDR1 SGHVS and CDR2 FNYEAQ. The CDR3 is 15 residues long. The sample comes from a study of CD8 T cells in ankylosing spondylitis. A quantitative 5'-RACE method, one with molecular barcodes, was used to make TCR beta libraries. TCRdb reprocessed the 5' RACE reads via MiXCR and lists one record per CDR3 protein. The sample carries about 92,000 distinct CDR3 sequences, approximately 9% recorded once. General observations from the study: Significant enrichment of disease-linked clones was reported in matched ankylosing spondylitis synovial fluid. Roughly eight highly homologous variants made up a TCR beta motif that seemed to typify ankylosing spondylitis blood.

The sequenced sample consisted of blood, either unsorted or a sorted T cell fraction (not recorded which). This TCR came from a male donor with ankylosing spondylitis or in good health (not recorded which). The chain employs TRBV7-6 and TRBJ2-2; weak D call: TRBD2 (6 bases). CDR3 DNA sequence: TGTGCCAGCAGCACCACTAGCCGACCTACCGGGGAGCTGTTTTTT. Translating it yields CASSTTSRPTGELFF.